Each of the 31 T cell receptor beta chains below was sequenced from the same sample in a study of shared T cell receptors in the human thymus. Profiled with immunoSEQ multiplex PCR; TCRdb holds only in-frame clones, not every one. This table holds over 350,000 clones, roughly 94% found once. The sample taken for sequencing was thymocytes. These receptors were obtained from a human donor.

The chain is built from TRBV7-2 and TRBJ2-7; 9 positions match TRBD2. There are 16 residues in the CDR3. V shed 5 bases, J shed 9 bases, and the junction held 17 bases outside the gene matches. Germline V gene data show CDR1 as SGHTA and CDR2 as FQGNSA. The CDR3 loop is CASSADPGLASCGQYF. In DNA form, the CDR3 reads TGTGCCAGCAGCGCGGACCCGGGACTAGCTTCCTGCGGGCAGTACTTC.

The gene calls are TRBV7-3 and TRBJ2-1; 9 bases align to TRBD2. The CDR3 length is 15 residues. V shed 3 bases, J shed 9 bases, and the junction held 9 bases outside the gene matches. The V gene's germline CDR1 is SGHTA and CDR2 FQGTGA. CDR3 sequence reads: CASSFQRGDFSEQFF. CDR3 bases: TGTGCCAGCAGCTTCCAGCGGGGGGATTTTAGTGAGCAGTTCTTC.

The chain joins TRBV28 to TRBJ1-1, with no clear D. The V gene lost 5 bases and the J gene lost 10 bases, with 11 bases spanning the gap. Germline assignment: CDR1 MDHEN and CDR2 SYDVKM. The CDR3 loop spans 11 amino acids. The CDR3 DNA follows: TGTGCCAGCAGTCAAAGTTTCCGAGCTTTCTTT. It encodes CASSQSFRAFF.

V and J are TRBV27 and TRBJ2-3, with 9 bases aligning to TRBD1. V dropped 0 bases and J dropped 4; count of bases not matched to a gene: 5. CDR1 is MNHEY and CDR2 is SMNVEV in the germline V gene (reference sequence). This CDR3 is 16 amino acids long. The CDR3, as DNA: TGTGCCAGCAGTTTATCGGGACAGGGTTTGCCAGATACGCAGTATTTT. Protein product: CASSLSGQGLPDTQYF.

CDR3 loop: CASSLTPPRDTQYF. CDR3 DNA: TGTGCCAGCAGCTTAACCCCCCCGAGGGATACGCAGTATTTT. J is TRBJ2-3 and V is TRBV7-2; no reliable D call. V was pared by 2 bases and J by 6 bases, with 12 bases between. The CDR3 spans 14 residues. CDR1 is SGHTA, CDR2 FQGNSA, per germline.

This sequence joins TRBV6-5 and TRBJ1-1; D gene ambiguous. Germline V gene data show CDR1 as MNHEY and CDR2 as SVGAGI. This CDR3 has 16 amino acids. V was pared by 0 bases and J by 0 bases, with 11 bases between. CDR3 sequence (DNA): TGTGCCAGCAGTTACTCGAATCGGAAAATGAACACTGAAGCTTTCTTT. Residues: CASSYSNRKMNTEAFF.

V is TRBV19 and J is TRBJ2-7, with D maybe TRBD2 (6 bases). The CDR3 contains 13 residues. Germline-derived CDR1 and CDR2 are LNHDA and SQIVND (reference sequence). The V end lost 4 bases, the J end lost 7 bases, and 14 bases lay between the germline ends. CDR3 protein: CASSRGLRAEQYF. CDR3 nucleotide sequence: TGTGCCAGTAGTAGGGGACTTAGGGCAGAGCAGTACTTC.

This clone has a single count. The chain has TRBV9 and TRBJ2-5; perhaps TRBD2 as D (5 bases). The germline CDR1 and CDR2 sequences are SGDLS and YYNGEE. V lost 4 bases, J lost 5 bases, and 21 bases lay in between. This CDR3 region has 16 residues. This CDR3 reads CASSSITEAERETQYF. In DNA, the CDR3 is TGTGCCAGCAGCTCCATCACGGAAGCGGAAAGGGAGACCCAGTACTTC.

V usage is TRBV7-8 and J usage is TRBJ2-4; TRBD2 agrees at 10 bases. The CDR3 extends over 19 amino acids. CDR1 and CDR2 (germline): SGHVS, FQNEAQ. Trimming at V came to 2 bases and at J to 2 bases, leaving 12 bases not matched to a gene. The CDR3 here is CASSLTLAGAPPPKNIQYF. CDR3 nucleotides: TGTGCCAGCAGCTTAACGCTAGCGGGAGCCCCACCCCCCAAAAACATTCAGTACTTC.

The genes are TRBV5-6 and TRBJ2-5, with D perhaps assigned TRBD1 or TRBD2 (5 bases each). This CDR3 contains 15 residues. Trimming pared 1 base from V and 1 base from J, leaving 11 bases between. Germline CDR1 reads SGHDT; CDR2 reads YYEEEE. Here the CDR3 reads CASSLLLGGQETQYF. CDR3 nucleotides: TGTGCCAGCAGCTTGCTCCTTGGGGGCCAAGAGACCCAGTACTTC. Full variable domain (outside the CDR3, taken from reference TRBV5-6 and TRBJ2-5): DAGVTQSPTHLIKTRGQQVTLRCSPKSGHDTVSWYQQALGQGPQFIFQYYEEEERQRGNFPDRFSGHQFPNYSSELNVNALLLGDSALYLCASSLLLGGQETQYFGPGTRLLVL.

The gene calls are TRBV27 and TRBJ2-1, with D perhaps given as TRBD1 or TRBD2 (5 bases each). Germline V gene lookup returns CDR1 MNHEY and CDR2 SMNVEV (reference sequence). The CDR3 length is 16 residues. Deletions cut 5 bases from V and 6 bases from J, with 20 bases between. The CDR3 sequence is CASSPTEGRRFNEQFF. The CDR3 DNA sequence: TGTGCCAGCAGTCCGACAGAGGGTCGGAGGTTCAATGAGCAGTTCTTC.

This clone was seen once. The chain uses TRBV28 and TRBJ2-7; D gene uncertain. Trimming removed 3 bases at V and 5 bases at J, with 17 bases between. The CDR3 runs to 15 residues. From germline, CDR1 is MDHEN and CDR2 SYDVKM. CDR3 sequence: CASSFPYSFWNEQYF. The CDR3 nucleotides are TGTGCCAGCAGTTTCCCCTACAGCTTTTGGAACGAGCAGTACTTC.

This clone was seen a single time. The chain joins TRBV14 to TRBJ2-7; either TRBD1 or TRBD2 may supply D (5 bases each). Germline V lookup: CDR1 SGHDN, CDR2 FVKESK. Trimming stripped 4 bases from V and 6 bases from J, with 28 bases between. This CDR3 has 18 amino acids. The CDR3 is CASSPWGNISNQRAEQYF. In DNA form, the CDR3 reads TGTGCCAGCAGCCCTTGGGGGAACATCTCGAACCAGAGGGCCGAGCAGTACTTC.

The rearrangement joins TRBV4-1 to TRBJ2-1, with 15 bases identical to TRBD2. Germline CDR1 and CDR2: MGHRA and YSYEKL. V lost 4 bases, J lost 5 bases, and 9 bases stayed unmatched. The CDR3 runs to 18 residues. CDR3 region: CASSRKGTSGRHDNEQFF. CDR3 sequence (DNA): TGCGCCAGCAGCCGGAAAGGGACTAGCGGGAGGCACGACAATGAGCAGTTCTTC.

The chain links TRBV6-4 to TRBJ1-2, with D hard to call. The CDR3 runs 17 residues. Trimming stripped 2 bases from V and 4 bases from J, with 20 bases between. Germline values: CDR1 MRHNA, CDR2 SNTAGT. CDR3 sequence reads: CASSDGRRGRGLYGYTF. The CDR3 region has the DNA TGTGCCAGCAGTGACGGGCGTAGAGGGCGCGGGCTCTATGGCTACACCTTC.

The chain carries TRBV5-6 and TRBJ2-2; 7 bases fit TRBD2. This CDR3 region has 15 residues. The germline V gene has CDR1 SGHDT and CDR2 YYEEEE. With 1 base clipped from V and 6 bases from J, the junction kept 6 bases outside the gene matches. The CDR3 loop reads CASSLILRESGELFF. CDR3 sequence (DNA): TGTGCCAGCAGCTTGATCTTGCGGGAGTCCGGGGAGCTGTTTTTT.

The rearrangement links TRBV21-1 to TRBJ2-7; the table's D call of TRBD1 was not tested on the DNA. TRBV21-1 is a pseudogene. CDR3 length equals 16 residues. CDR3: CASSKMGSGTPYEQYF. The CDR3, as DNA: TGTGCCAGCAGCAAAATGGGATCCGGGACACCCTACGAGCAGTACTTC.

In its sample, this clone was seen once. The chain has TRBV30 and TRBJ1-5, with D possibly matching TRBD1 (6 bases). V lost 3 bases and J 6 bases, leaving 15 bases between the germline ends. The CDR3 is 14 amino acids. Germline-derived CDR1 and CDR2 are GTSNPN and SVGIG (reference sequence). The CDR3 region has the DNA TGTGCCTGGAGCCGCCGGGACATAAGTCAGCCCCAGCATTTT. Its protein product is CAWSRRDISQPQHF.

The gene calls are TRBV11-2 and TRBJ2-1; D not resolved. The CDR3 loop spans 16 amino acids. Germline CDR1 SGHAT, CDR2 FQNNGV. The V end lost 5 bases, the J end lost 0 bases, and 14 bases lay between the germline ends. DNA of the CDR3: TGTGCCAGCAGCCCCCGGCGAGCGCGCTCCTACAATGAGCAGTTCTTC. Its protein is CASSPRRARSYNEQFF.

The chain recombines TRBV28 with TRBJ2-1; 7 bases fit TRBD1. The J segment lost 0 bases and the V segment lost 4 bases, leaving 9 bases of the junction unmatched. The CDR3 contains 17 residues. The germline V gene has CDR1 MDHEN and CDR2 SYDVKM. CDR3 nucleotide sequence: TGTGCCAGCAGTTCACAGGGGTGGGGGAGCTCCTACAATGAGCAGTTCTTC. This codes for CASSSQGWGSSYNEQFF.

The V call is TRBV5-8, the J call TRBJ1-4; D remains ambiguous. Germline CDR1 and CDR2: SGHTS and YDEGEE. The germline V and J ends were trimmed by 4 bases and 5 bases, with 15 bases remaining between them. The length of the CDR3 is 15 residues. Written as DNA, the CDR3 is TGTGCCAGCAGCCATACGGGGATAGGAAATGAAAAACTGTTTTTT. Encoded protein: CASSHTGIGNEKLFF.

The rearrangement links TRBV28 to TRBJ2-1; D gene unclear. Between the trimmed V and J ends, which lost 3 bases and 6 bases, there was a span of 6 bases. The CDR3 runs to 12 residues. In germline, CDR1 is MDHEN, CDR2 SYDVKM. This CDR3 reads CASSFPSNEQFF. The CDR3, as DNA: TGTGCCAGCAGTTTCCCCTCCAATGAGCAGTTCTTC.

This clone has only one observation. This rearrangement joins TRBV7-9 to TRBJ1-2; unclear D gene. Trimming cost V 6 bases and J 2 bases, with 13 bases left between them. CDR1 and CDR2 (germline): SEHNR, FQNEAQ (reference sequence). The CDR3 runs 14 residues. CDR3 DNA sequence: TGTGCCAGCAGTCGGACCGCAGAAAACTATGGCTACACCTTC. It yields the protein CASSRTAENYGYTF. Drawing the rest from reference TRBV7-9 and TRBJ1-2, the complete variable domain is DTGVSQNPRHKITKRGQNVTFRCDPISEHNRLYWYRQTLGQGPEFLTYFQNEAQLEKSRLLSDRFSAERPKGSFSTLEIQRTEQGDSAMYLCASSRTAENYGYTFGSGTRLTVV.

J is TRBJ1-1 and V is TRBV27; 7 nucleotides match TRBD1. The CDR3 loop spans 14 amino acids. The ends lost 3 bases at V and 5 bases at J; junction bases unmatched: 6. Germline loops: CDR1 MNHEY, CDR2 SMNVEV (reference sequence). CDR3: CASSFKGAGTEAFF. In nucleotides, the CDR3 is TGTGCCAGCAGTTTCAAGGGGGCCGGGACTGAAGCTTTCTTT.

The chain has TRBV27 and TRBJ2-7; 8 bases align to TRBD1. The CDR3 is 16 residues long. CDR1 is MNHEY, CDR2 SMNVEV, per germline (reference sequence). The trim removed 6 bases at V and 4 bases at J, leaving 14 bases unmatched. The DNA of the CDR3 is TGTGCCAGCAGCAAAAACCAAGACAGGGGCCCTTACGAGCAGTACTTC. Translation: CASSKNQDRGPYEQYF.

The CDR3 nucleotides are TGCGCCAGCAGCTTAAGAACAGGGGCTACAGAGACCCAGTACTTC. Translating it yields CASSLRTGATETQYF. The J gene is TRBJ2-5, the V gene TRBV5-1; 7 nucleotides match TRBD1. Germline V gives CDR1 SGHRS, CDR2 YFSETQ. J lost 4 bases, V lost 2 bases, and 8 bases had no gene match. The length of the CDR3 is 15 residues.

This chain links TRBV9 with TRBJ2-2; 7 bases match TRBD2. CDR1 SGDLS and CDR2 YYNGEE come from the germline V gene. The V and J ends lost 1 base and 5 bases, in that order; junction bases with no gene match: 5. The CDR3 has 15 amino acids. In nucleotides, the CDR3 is TGTGCCAGCAGCGTATTCGCGGGAGAAACCGGGGAGCTGTTTTTT. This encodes CASSVFAGETGELFF.

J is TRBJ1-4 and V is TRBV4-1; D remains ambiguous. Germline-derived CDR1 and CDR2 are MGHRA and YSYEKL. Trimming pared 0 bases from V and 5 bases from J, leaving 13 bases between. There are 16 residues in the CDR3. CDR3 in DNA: TGCGCCAGCAGCCAAGATTGGGCAGGCGGAAATGAAAAACTGTTTTTT. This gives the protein CASSQDWAGGNEKLFF.

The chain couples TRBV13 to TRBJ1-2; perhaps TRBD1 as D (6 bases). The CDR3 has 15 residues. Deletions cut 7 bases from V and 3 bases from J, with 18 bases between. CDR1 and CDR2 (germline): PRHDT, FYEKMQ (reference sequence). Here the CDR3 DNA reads TGTGCCAGCACCGTCTTGGACAGCTTTCACTATGGCTACACCTTC. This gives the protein CASTVLDSFHYGYTF.

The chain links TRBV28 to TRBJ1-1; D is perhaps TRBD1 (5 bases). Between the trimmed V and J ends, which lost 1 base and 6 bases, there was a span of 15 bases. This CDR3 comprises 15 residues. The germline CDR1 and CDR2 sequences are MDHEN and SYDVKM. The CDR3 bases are TGTGCCAGCAGTTTATCAAGGCAGGGTAACCCTGAAGCTTTCTTT. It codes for CASSLSRQGNPEAFF.

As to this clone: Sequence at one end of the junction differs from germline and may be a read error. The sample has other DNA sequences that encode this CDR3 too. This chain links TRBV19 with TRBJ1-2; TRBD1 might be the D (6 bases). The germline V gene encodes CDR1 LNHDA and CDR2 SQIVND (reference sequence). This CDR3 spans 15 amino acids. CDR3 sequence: CAGFFWTDTNYGYTF. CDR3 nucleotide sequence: TGTGCCGGCTTTTTCTGGACAGATACTAACTATGGTTACACCTTC.